A selection of T cell receptor beta chains follows, all from one sample in a study of OX40 agonist ivuxolimab in advanced cancers. Profiling relied on immunoSEQ multiplex PCR, and the TCRdb table lists in-frame clones only, not all of them. Of 68,000 or so clones detected, 80% to 85% appear once; the ten largest clones hold about a tenth. The sample in question was CD4+ or CD8+ T cells sorted from blood, obtained in a trial of the OX40 agonist ivuxolimab. These receptors were taken from an adult with an advanced solid tumor such as melanoma, head and neck, liver or kidney cancer. CDR3s include the opening cysteine and the closing phenylalanine or tryptophan. The D gene is left open where the match is weak. The size field is filled for only some rows; it gives once, few, many or a size class.

d_call	clone_size	v_call	j_call	cdr3_aa	cdr3_nt
NA	few	TRBV6-6	TRBJ1-4	CASRRNEKLFF	TGTGCCAGCCGCCGTAATGAAAAACTGTTTTTT
TRBD1	NA	TRBV7-9	TRBJ2-3	CASSFQGADTQYF	TGTGCCAGCAGCTTTCAGGGGGCTGATACGCAGTATTTT
NA	few	TRBV10-3	TRBJ1-1	CAISQTGNTEAFF	TGTGCCATCAGTCAAACAGGGAACACTGAAGCTTTCTTT
NA	NA	TRBV21-1	TRBJ2-7	CASSKVGGTSGPFSYEQYF	TGTGCCAGCAGCAAAGTGGGCGGCACTAGCGGACCGTTCTCCTACGAGCAGTACTTC
NA	NA	TRBV1	TRBJ2-3	CTSSQIQRGGTDTQYF	TGCACCAGCAGCCAAATACAGCGGGGGGGTACAGATACGCAGTATTTT
TRBD2	NA	TRBV27	TRBJ2-1	CASSLYPAGGPNEQFF	TGTGCCAGCAGTTTATATCCAGCGGGAGGGCCCAATGAGCAGTTCTTC
TRBD1	NA	TRBV7-9	TRBJ2-5	CASSSTGGLETQYF	TGTGCCAGCAGCTCGACAGGGGGACTGGAGACCCAGTACTTC
TRBD2	NA	TRBV4-3	TRBJ2-3	CASSQELAGVGTDTQYF	TGCGCCAGCAGCCAAGAACTAGCGGGAGTTGGCACAGATACGCAGTATTTT
NA	NA	TRBV7-2	TRBJ2-1	CASSLARSGDGEQFF	TGTGCCAGCAGCTTAGCGCGCTCAGGGGATGGTGAGCAGTTCTTC
TRBD2	NA	TRBV27	TRBJ2-7	CASSSRLAGGLRSYEQYF	TGTGCCAGCAGTTCCAGACTAGCGGGAGGTCTACGCTCCTACGAGCAGTACTTC
NA	NA	TRBV5-5	TRBJ1-4	CASSLERGNEKLFF	TGTGCCAGCAGCTTGGAACGGGGTAATGAAAAACTGTTTTTT
NA	NA	TRBV7-2	TRBJ2-1	CAILLGGGPNEQFF	TGTGCCATCCTGCTAGGGGGAGGGCCAAATGAGCAGTTCTTC
NA	NA	TRBV7-3	TRBJ2-1	CASSLMASGQQFF	TGTGCCAGCAGCTTAATGGCCAGCGGGCAGCAGTTCTTC
TRBD1	NA	TRBV19	TRBJ1-1	CASSPMDRLYTEAFF	TGTGCCAGTAGCCCGATGGACAGGCTGTACACTGAAGCTTTCTTT
TRBD2	once	TRBV7-2	TRBJ2-1	CASSLYPAGGSLDEQFF	TGTGCCAGCAGCTTATACCCAGCGGGAGGAAGCCTCGATGAGCAGTTCTTC
TRBD2	once	TRBV9	TRBJ2-2	CASSERGAGELFF	TGTGCCAGTTCCGAGCGGGGAGCCGGGGAGCTGTTTTTT
NA	NA	TRBV28	TRBJ1-5	CASSEKAGWNQPQHF	TGTGCCAGCAGTGAGAAGGCAGGGTGGAATCAGCCCCAGCATTTT
NA	NA	TRBV10-3	TRBJ2-3	CAAQNRDPTDTQYF	TGTGCCGCACAAAACCGGGACCCCACAGATACGCAGTATTTT
NA	NA	TRBV30	TRBJ2-2	CAWSRIMNTGELFF	TGTGCCTGGAGTAGAATTATGAACACCGGGGAGCTGTTTTTT
NA	NA	TRBV18	TRBJ1-2	CASSSRQGYTF	TGTGCCAGCTCATCTCGACAGGGCTACACCTTC
TRBD2	NA	TRBV10-2	TRBJ2-3	CASKILAGVTDTQYF	TGCGCCAGCAAGATACTAGCGGGGGTCACAGATACGCAGTATTTT
NA	NA	TRBV1	TRBJ1-2	CTSSQAGYGYTF	TGCACCAGCAGCCAAGCAGGGTATGGCTACACCTTC
TRBD1	NA	TRBV19	TRBJ2-5	CASSIGTGIETQYF	TGTGCCAGTAGTATAGGGACAGGGATAGAGACCCAGTACTTC
TRBD1	NA	TRBV7-2	TRBJ1-1	CASSLVGQGNTEAFF	TGTGCCAGCAGCTTAGTGGGACAGGGCAACACTGAAGCTTTCTTT
TRBD1	once	TRBV18	TRBJ1-5	CASSENRQGNQPQHF	TGTGCCAGCTCAGAAAACCGACAGGGAAATCAGCCCCAGCATTTT
NA	NA	TRBV2	TRBJ2-1	CASTLGPAENEQFF	TGTGCCAGCACTCTTGGACCAGCAGAGAATGAGCAGTTCTTC
TRBD2	NA	TRBV11-2	TRBJ2-2	CASSLGQWGREDTGELFF	TGTGCCAGCAGCCTGGGCCAGTGGGGGAGGGAAGACACCGGGGAGCTGTTTTTT
NA	NA	TRBV6-6	TRBJ2-3	CASRSGDDLATDTQYF	TGTGCCAGCAGGTCAGGGGACGACTTGGCCACAGATACGCAGTATTTT
NA	NA	TRBV6-5	TRBJ2-2	CASSKGANTGELFF	TGTGCCAGCAGTAAGGGAGCGAACACCGGGGAGCTGTTTTTT
TRBD2	NA	TRBV18	TRBJ2-5	CASSPGTSANQETQYF	TGTGCCAGCTCACCTGGGACTAGCGCCAACCAAGAGACCCAGTACTTC
NA	NA	TRBV18	TRBJ2-2	CASSPVLRGNTGELFF	TGTGCCAGCTCACCTGTGCTCCGCGGGAACACCGGGGAGCTGTTTTTT
TRBD2	NA	TRBV10-3	TRBJ2-5	CAISESAGGETQYF	TGTGCCATCAGTGAGTCCGCGGGGGGGGAGACCCAGTACTTC
NA	NA	TRBV19	TRBJ1-2	CASMSGGADYGYTF	TGTGCCAGTATGTCGGGGGGCGCTGACTATGGCTACACCTTC
NA	NA	TRBV5-1	TRBJ2-2	CASSLARANTGELFF	TGCGCCAGCAGCTTGGCCAGGGCGAACACCGGGGAGCTGTTTTTT
TRBD1	NA	TRBV19	TRBJ1-6	CASSTLPGTGRSPLHF	TGTGCCAGTAGTACCCTACCCGGGACAGGGAGGTCACCCCTCCACTTT
TRBD1	NA	TRBV2	TRBJ1-6	CASSISWGQGNSPLHF	TGTGCCAGTTCCATCTCGTGGGGACAGGGAAATTCACCCCTCCACTTT
NA	NA	TRBV28	TRBJ1-4	CASKPTGGANEKLFF	TGTGCCAGCAAACCGACGGGGGGGGCTAATGAAAAACTGTTTTTT
TRBD2	NA	TRBV5-1	TRBJ2-1	CASSLSSGAYNEQFF	TGCGCCAGCAGCTTGTCTAGCGGAGCCTACAATGAGCAGTTCTTC
NA	NA	TRBV2	TRBJ2-1	CASSGTPASNEQFF	TGTGCCAGCAGTGGGACCCCGGCCTCCAATGAGCAGTTCTTC
NA	few	TRBV6-4	TRBJ1-3	CATYDERHRSGNTIYF	TGTGCCACCTACGACGAGAGACACCGCTCTGGAAACACCATATATTTT
NA	NA	TRBV5-5	TRBJ1-2	CASVNLQGSYGYTF	TGTGCCAGCGTCAACCTGCAGGGCTCCTATGGCTACACCTTC
NA	NA	TRBV7-9	TRBJ2-5	CASSLAGPARETQYF	TGTGCCAGCAGCTTAGCAGGGCCGGCTCGAGAGACCCAGTACTTC
NA	NA	TRBV28	TRBJ2-7	CASSLRQAAQYF	TGTGCCAGCAGTTTACGCCAAGCGGCGCAGTACTTC
TRBD2	NA	TRBV29-1	TRBJ2-3	CSRLAGDRDTQYF	TGCAGTCGACTAGCGGGAGATCGAGATACGCAGTATTTT
NA	NA	TRBV29-1	TRBJ1-4	CSVGDKGANEKLFF	TGCAGCGTGGGTGATAAAGGCGCAAATGAAAAACTGTTTTTT
NA	NA	TRBV14	TRBJ2-7	CASSLTPGLGNEQYF	TGTGCCAGCAGCCTCACCCCGGGCCTAGGGAACGAGCAGTACTTC
TRBD2	NA	TRBV7-3	TRBJ2-1	CASSQSGSVNEQFF	TGTGCCAGCAGCCAAAGCGGGAGCGTCAATGAGCAGTTCTTC
NA	NA	TRBV6-5	TRBJ2-2	CASSYRGWELFF	TGTGCCAGCAGTTATAGGGGGTGGGAGCTGTTTTTT
NA	NA	TRBV5-1	TRBJ2-5	CASSSGATETQYF	TGCGCCAGCAGTTCGGGGGCGACGGAGACCCAGTACTTC
NA	NA	TRBV5-1	TRBJ2-4	CASSLEAPSQLKNIQYF	TGCGCCAGCAGCTTGGAAGCTCCTAGTCAACTCAAAAACATTCAGTACTTC
TRBD2	once	TRBV29-1	TRBJ2-2	CSVAAGDPTGELFF	TGCAGCGTTGCAGCGGGGGACCCCACCGGGGAGCTGTTTTTT
NA	NA	TRBV5-1	TRBJ2-3	CASSRGPTDTQYF	TGCGCCAGCAGTCGAGGCCCCACAGATACGCAGTATTTT
TRBD1	NA	TRBV25-1	TRBJ1-2	CASSPPGTGVGGYTF	TGTGCCAGCAGTCCCCCCGGGACAGGGGTCGGAGGCTACACCTTC